This T cell receptor (beta chain) emerged from a study of cytomegalovirus exposure and HLA in healthy donors. General study points: Using a false discovery rate of 0.05, a later analysis showed that 15,000 to 20,000 TCR beta sequences were associated with HLA alleles.

On this clone itself: Antigen unknown.

PCR involved 60 Vbeta and 13 Jbeta primers. Sequenced by immunoSEQ multiplex PCR; TCRdb stores in-frame clones only, minus some. The table has some 90,000 clones, approximately 80% seen once. Sequenced: PBMCs. The receptor comes from a man aged 25-45 years in good health and CMV-seropositive.

The CDR3: CASSQEGGISSYEQYF. The DNA for the CDR3 is TGCGCCAGCAGCCAAGAGGGCGGGATTTCCTCCTACGAGCAGTACTTC. The chain carries TRBV4-1 and TRBJ2-7; maybe TRBD2 (6 bases). The CDR3 covers 16 residues. V was clipped by 0 bases and J by 0 bases, with 12 bases between them. Germline V CDR1 and CDR2: MGHRA, YSYEKL.